This TCR beta chain was recovered during a study of T cell repertoires in cytomegalovirus infection. At the level of the study: Public TCR beta signatures were indicative of both CMV infection and a matching HLA type. Study findings and constraints: Public TCR beta family frequency separated CMV-and-HLA carriers, including in an independent cohort. Dominant in the ex vivo response were TCR beta clonotypes restricted by HLA-C and specific for CMV.

A single record per CDR3 protein comes from TCRdb applying MiXCR to the reads. This repertoire shows 69,000 or so distinct CDR3 sequences, 25% to 30% found once; its top ten account for roughly 65%. The germline V gene has CDR1 SGDLS and CDR2 YYNGEE. CDR3 size: 15 residues. Turning to this clonotype: Its antigen is unidentified. Relative to the germline gene, one junction end is altered; a read error may explain this.

This TCR was sampled from a human donor in good health (CMV status not recorded). Some clones in this sample may be carry-over from other donors' samples. The chain employs TRBV9 and TRBJ2-3; weak D call: TRBD2 (7 bases). The sequenced sample was CD8+ T cells from cultured PBMCs, obtained from culture after CMV antigen stimulation. As DNA, the CDR3 is TGTTCCAGCAGCGTATATGGGGGGGGGCCAGATACGCAGTATTTT. Encoded protein: CSSSVYGGGPDTQYF.